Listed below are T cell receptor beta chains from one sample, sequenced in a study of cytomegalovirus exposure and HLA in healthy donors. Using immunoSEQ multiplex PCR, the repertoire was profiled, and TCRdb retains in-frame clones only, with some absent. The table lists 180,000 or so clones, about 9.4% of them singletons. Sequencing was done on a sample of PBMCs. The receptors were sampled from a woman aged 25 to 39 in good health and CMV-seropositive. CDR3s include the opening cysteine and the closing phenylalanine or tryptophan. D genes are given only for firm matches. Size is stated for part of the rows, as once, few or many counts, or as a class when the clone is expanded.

CDR3nt: TGCGCCAGCAGCTTGGCCCAGGGAACTGAAGCTTTCTTT
CDR3aa: CASSLAQGTEAFF
v_gene: TRBV5-1
abundance: NA
j_gene: TRBJ1-1
d_gene: NA

CDR3nt: TGTGCTAGTGGTTTGGCTGACAGCTCTGGGGCCAACGTCCTGACTTTC
CDR3aa: CASGLADSSGANVLTF
v_gene: TRBV12-5
abundance: few
j_gene: TRBJ2-6
d_gene: NA

CDR3nt: TGTGCCAGCAGGACAGGGTCTACTAATGAAAAACTGTTTTTT
CDR3aa: CASRTGSTNEKLFF
v_gene: TRBV6-1
abundance: NA
j_gene: TRBJ1-4
d_gene: TRBD1

CDR3nt: TGTGCCAGCAGTGAACTGGGTGGGGCAACTGAAGCTTTCTTT
CDR3aa: CASSELGGATEAFF
v_gene: TRBV6-1
abundance: NA
j_gene: TRBJ1-1
d_gene: NA

CDR3nt: TGTGCCAGCAGTGAACAGGCCTCCTTAGCACCCCTCCACTTT
CDR3aa: CASSEQASLAPLHF
v_gene: TRBV2
abundance: NA
j_gene: TRBJ1-6
d_gene: NA

CDR3nt: TGTGCCAGCACCGACCCGGGAAGGGAAGCTTTCTTT
CDR3aa: CASTDPGREAFF
v_gene: TRBV6-5
abundance: few
j_gene: TRBJ1-1
d_gene: NA

CDR3nt: TGTGCCAGTAGTATTAAACAGTCCATGAACACTGAAGCTTTCTTT
CDR3aa: CASSIKQSMNTEAFF
v_gene: TRBV19
abundance: few
j_gene: TRBJ1-1
d_gene: NA

CDR3nt: TGTGCCAGTAGTTGGGGACTAGCGGGAGACGAGCAGTACTTC
CDR3aa: CASSWGLAGDEQYF
v_gene: TRBV19
abundance: NA
j_gene: TRBJ2-7
d_gene: TRBD2

CDR3nt: TGTGCCAGTACCCTCGGCGGGGAAAGCTATGGCTACACCTTC
CDR3aa: CASTLGGESYGYTF
v_gene: TRBV19
abundance: NA
j_gene: TRBJ1-2
d_gene: NA

CDR3nt: TGTGCCAGCAGTGACGAGCAGGGTTCGCCCCAGCATTTT
CDR3aa: CASSDEQGSPQHF
v_gene: TRBV6-4
abundance: NA
j_gene: TRBJ1-5
d_gene: NA

CDR3nt: TGCAGCGTTGAAGACGTCGGCGGTCCTCGAGGCGAGCAGTACTTC
CDR3aa: CSVEDVGGPRGEQYF
v_gene: TRBV29-1
abundance: few
j_gene: TRBJ2-7
d_gene: NA

CDR3nt: TGTGCCAGCAGGGGCGGGGGCCCAACTAATGAAAAACTGTTTTTT
CDR3aa: CASRGGGPTNEKLFF
v_gene: TRBV2
abundance: NA
j_gene: TRBJ1-4
d_gene: NA

CDR3nt: TGTGCCAGCACCCCTTCCGGGGAATCCCCAAATAGGGACACTGAAGCTTTCTTT
CDR3aa: CASTPSGESPNRDTEAFF
v_gene: TRBV27
abundance: NA
j_gene: TRBJ1-1
d_gene: NA

CDR3nt: TGTGCCAGCTCACCACTTACTTCTGTCTCCCCGGGGGAGCTGTTTTTT
CDR3aa: CASSPLTSVSPGELFF
v_gene: TRBV18
abundance: NA
j_gene: TRBJ2-2
d_gene: NA

CDR3nt: TGTGCCAGCACCCCGAGGGGACAGAGCACAGATACGCAGTATTTT
CDR3aa: CASTPRGQSTDTQYF
v_gene: TRBV6-1
abundance: NA
j_gene: TRBJ2-3
d_gene: TRBD1

CDR3nt: TGTGCCAGCGGGAAAATGCTTCAGGGGATTGATGGCTACACCTTC
CDR3aa: CASGKMLQGIDGYTF
v_gene: TRBV6-6
abundance: NA
j_gene: TRBJ1-2
d_gene: NA

CDR3nt: TGTGCCACCAGCGGCCGGGACAGAAACACAGATACGCAGTATTTT
CDR3aa: CATSGRDRNTDTQYF
v_gene: TRBV15
abundance: NA
j_gene: TRBJ2-3
d_gene: TRBD1

CDR3nt: TGTGCCACAGGACCCGGGACTAGCGGACCTATGGATACGCAGTATTTT
CDR3aa: CATGPGTSGPMDTQYF
v_gene: TRBV2
abundance: many
j_gene: TRBJ2-3
d_gene: TRBD2